The T cell receptor beta chain described here comes from a study of cytomegalovirus exposure and HLA in healthy donors. The study ran its PCR with 60 Vbeta and 13 Jbeta primers. Sequencing used immunoSEQ multiplex PCR; TCRdb keeps in-frame clones, though not all of them. The sample lists over 75,000 clones; 70% to 80% were seen once. V lost 6 bases and J lost 1; bases outside the gene matches: 7. The germline CDR1 and CDR2 sequences are KGHSH and LQKENI. The CDR3 runs 15 residues. This chain connects TRBV18 to TRBJ2-7, with 9 bases identical to TRBD1. The sequencing sample was made of PBMCs. This TCR was recovered from a man between 60 and 70 years old in good health and CMV-seropositive. The CDR3 loop is CASSPGTGQSYEQYF. In DNA, the CDR3 is TGTGCCAGCTCTCCCGGGACAGGGCAGTCCTACGAGCAGTACTTC.